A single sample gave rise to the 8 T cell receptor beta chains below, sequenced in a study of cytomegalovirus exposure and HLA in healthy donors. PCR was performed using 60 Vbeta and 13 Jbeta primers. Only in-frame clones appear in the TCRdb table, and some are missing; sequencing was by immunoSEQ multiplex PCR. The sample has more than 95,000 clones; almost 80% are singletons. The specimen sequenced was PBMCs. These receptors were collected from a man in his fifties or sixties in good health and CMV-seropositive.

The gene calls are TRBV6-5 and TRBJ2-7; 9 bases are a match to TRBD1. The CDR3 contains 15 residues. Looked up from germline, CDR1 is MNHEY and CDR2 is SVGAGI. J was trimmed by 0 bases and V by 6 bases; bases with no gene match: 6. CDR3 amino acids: CASRPGQGNSYEQYF. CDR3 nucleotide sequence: TGTGCCAGCAGACCGGGACAGGGAAACTCCTACGAGCAGTACTTC.

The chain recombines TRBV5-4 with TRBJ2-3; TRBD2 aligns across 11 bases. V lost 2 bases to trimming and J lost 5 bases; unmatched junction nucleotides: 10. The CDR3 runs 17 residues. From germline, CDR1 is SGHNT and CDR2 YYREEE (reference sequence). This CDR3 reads CASSFRIAGGPRDTQYF. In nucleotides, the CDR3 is TGTGCCAGCAGCTTCAGAATAGCGGGGGGGCCACGAGATACGCAGTATTTT. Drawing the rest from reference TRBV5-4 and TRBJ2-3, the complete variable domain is ETGVTQSPTHLIKTRGQQVTLRCSSQSGHNTVSWYQQALGQGPQFIFQYYREEENGRGNFPPRFSGLQFPNYSSELNVNALELDDSALYLCASSFRIAGGPRDTQYFGPGTRLTVL.

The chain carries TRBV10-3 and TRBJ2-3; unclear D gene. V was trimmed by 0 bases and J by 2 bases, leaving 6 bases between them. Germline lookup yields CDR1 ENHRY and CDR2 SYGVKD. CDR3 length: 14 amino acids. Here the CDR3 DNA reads TGTGCCATCAGTGAGTCATTAGACACAGATACGCAGTATTTT. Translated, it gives CAISESLDTDTQYF.

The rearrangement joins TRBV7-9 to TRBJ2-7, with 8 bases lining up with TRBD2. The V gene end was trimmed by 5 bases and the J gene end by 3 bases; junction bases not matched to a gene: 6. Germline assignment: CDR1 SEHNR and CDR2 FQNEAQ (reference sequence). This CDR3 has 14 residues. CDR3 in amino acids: CASSRGTSIYEQYF. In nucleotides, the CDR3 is TGTGCCAGCAGCCGCGGGACTAGTATCTACGAGCAGTACTTC.

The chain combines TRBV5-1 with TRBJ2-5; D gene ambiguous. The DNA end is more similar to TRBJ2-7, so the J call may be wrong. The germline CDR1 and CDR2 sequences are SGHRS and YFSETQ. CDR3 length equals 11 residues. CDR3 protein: CASSFHYEQYF. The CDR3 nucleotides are TGCGCCAGCAGCTTCCACTACGAGCAGTACTTC.

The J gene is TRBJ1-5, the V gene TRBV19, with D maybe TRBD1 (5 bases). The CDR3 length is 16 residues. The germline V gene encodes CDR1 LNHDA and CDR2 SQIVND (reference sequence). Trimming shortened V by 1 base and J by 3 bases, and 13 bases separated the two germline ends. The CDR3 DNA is TGTGCCAGTAGTATAGCGGCGGCAGGGCTCAATCAGCCCCAGCATTTT. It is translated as CASSIAAAGLNQPQHF. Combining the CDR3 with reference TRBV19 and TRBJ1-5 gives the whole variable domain DGGITQSPKYLFRKEGQNVTLSCEQNLNHDAMYWYRQDPGQGLRLIYYSQIVNDFQKGDIAEGYSVSREKKESFPLTVTSAQKNPTAFYLCASSIAAAGLNQPQHFGDGTRLSIL.

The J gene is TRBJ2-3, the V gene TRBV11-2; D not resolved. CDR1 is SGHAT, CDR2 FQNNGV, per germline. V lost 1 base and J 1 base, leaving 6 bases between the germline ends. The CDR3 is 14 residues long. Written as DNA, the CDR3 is TGTGCCAGCAGCTTAGGTAGAGGCACAGATACGCAGTATTTT. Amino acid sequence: CASSLGRGTDTQYF.

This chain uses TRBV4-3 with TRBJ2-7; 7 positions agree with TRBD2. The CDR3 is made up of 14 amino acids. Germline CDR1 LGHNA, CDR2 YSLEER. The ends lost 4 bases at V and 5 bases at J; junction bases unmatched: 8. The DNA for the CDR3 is TGCGCCAGCAGCCTGGGCGGGAGCAATGACGAGCAGTACTTC. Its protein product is CASSLGGSNDEQYF.